This T cell receptor (beta chain) was captured in a study of T cells expressing NK-cell markers. TCRdb re-called the 5' RACE reads, yielding one record per CDR3 amino acid sequence without DNA. Its table lists 500,000 or so distinct CDR3 sequences. Input material: blood T cells: a sorted CD56 or NKG2C T cell subset, CD4+ or CD8+ T cells, or bulk PBMC T cells (not recorded which). This sequence originates from a man aged 18 to 30 in good health.

The CDR3 region is CASTSDVDTQYF. The chain couples TRBV5-1 to TRBJ2-3. Germline V gene lookup returns CDR1 SGHRS and CDR2 YFSETQ. The CDR3 totals 12 residues.